Sequencing of this T cell receptor (beta chain) was carried out in a study of identical twins. The CDR3 is 14 amino acids. Trimming cost V 2 bases and J 1 base; bases outside gene matches: 0. Germline V lookup: CDR1 SGHTA, CDR2 FQGNSA. MiXCR was run by TCRdb on the 5' RACE reads, yielding one entry per CDR3 protein. The sample consists of 400,000 to 500,000 distinct CDR3 sequences, roughly 20% of them appearing once. The TCR originated in a man in his fifties in good health. The rearrangement uses TRBV7-2 and TRBJ2-3; 7 bases match TRBD2. The sequenced material came from naive T cells sorted from blood. CDR3 residues: CASSLLAGTDTQYF. CDR3 bases: TGTGCCAGCAGCTTACTAGCGGGCACAGATACGCAGTATTTT.